This passage covers 26 T cell receptor beta chains from one sample sequenced in a study of T cell repertoires in cytomegalovirus infection. Each CDR3 protein gets one entry after TCRdb re-called the reads with MiXCR. The sample lists 290,000 or so distinct CDR3 sequences, about 25% seen once, with around 14% in the top ten. Source material: PBMCs. The origin of the receptors is a human donor in good health (CMV status not recorded). Some clones in this sample may be carry-over from other donors' samples.

This clonotype was detected a few times. V usage is TRBV28 and J usage is TRBJ2-6, with 7 nucleotides matching TRBD1. Looked up from germline, CDR1 is MDHEN and CDR2 is SYDVKM. The ends lost 6 bases at V and 2 bases at J; junction bases unmatched: 4. The CDR3 extends over 15 amino acids. CDR3 bases: TGTGCCAGCAGCCAACAGGGGACTGGGGCCAACGTCCTGACTTTC. Encoded protein: CASSQQGTGANVLTF. Filled out from reference TRBV28 and TRBJ2-6, the complete variable domain reads DVKVTQSSRYLVKRTGEKVFLECVQDMDHENMFWYRQDPGLGLRLIYFSYDVKMKEKGDIPEGYSVSREKKERFSLILESASTNQTSMYLCASSQQGTGANVLTFGAGSRLTVL.

This clonotype was recorded at least ten times. The chain carries TRBV7-2 and TRBJ2-3, with D hard to call. Germline V gene data show CDR1 as SGHTA and CDR2 as FQGNSA. Trimming cost V 1 base and J 2 bases, with 4 bases left between them. This CDR3 contains 13 residues. The CDR3 spells CASSLEHTDTQYF. In DNA, the CDR3 is TGTGCCAGCAGCTTAGAGCACACAGATACGCAGTATTTT. The full variable domain, rest sourced from reference TRBV7-2 and TRBJ2-3, is GAGVSQSPSNKVTEKGKDVELRCDPISGHTALYWYRQSLGQGLEFLIYFQGNSAPDKSGLPSDRFSAERTGGSVSTLTIQRTQQEDSAVYLCASSLEHTDTQYFGPGTRLTVL.

This clonotype was found a few times. CDR3 sequence reads: CASKYQGAGTEAFF. As DNA, the CDR3 is TGTGCCAGTAAATATCAGGGGGCGGGTACTGAAGCTTTCTTT. This chain links TRBV19 with TRBJ1-1, with TRBD1 matching 8 bases. The CDR3 sequence is 14 residues long. Germline loops: CDR1 LNHDA, CDR2 SQIVND (reference sequence). After removal of 7 bases from V and 5 bases from J, the junction contained 9 bases not matched to a gene.

This sequence joins TRBV4-1 and TRBJ2-5; TRBD2 matches at 12 bases. CDR3 length: 15 residues. Germline CDR1 and CDR2: MGHRA and YSYEKL. Trimming removed 3 bases from V and 4 bases from J; junction bases left unmatched: 3. The CDR3 sequence is CASSHLAGGLETQYF. In DNA form, the CDR3 reads TGCGCCAGCAGCCATCTAGCGGGAGGGTTAGAGACCCAGTACTTC.

The CDR3 is CASSSPGIFSGELFF. CDR3 in DNA: TGTGCCAGCAGTTCCCCAGGCATTTTTTCCGGGGAGCTGTTTTTT. The rearrangement joins TRBV12-3 or TRBV12-4 to TRBJ2-2; D call uncertain. This CDR3 spans 15 amino acids. V was cut by 4 bases and J by 6 bases, with 15 bases left in between.

This chain links TRBV6-1 with TRBJ2-2; possibly TRBD2 for D (5 bases). The V and J ends lost 6 bases and 1 base respectively, with 15 bases between them. This CDR3 has 16 residues. Germline-derived CDR1 and CDR2 are MNHNS and SASEGT. CDR3: CASSSARGENTGELFF. The CDR3 DNA is TGTGCCAGCAGCTCAGCCCGGGGAGAGAACACCGGGGAGCTGTTTTTT.

At least ten counts were recorded for this clonotype. The gene calls are TRBV7-2 and TRBJ1-4; unclear D gene. The germline V gene has CDR1 SGHTA and CDR2 FQGNSA. Trimming stripped 5 bases from V and 0 bases from J, with 4 bases between. The CDR3 length is 13 residues. The CDR3, as DNA: TGTGCCAGCAGCATATCAACTAATGAAAAACTGTTTTTT. It yields the protein CASSISTNEKLFF.

Details on this clonotype: A much larger clonotype is one base distant, so this may be a read error. The chain recombines TRBV6-1 with TRBJ1-2; D gene ambiguous. In germline, CDR1 is MNHNS, CDR2 SASEGT. The CDR3 totals 13 residues. V shed 6 bases and J shed 7 bases, with 15 bases lying between them. The CDR3 loop is CASRNPGETGYTF. Here the CDR3 DNA reads TGTGCCAGCAGGAATCCCGGGGAAACTGGCTACACCTTC.

This chain links TRBV28 with TRBJ2-5, with TRBD2 identical over 12 bases. The CDR3 runs 16 residues. V dropped 5 bases and J dropped 4; count of bases not matched to a gene: 8. Germline CDR1 and CDR2: MDHEN and SYDVKM. CDR3 sequence: CASSTPLAGGRETQYF. The CDR3 DNA reads TGTGCCAGCAGTACCCCACTAGCGGGAGGTAGAGAGACCCAGTACTTC.

This clonotype was counted at least ten times. The chain carries TRBV20-1 and TRBJ1-2, with D unresolved. From germline, CDR1 is DFQATT and CDR2 SNEGSKA (reference sequence). V was trimmed by 0 bases and J by 4 bases, leaving 18 bases between them. The CDR3 length is 16 residues. The CDR3 sequence is CSARERLGSFSYGYTF. CDR3 coding DNA: TGCAGTGCTAGAGAACGCCTGGGCAGTTTCTCCTATGGCTACACCTTC.

Only a few counts were recorded for this clonotype. The chain joins TRBV28 to TRBJ2-7, with 10 positions matching TRBD2. This CDR3 region has 16 residues. Germline V gene data show CDR1 as MDHEN and CDR2 as SYDVKM. V lost 5 bases and J lost 2; bases outside the gene matches: 9. DNA for the CDR3: TGTGCCAGCAGTCTAACTGGGACTAGCGAAACCTACGAGCAGTACTTC. It is translated as CASSLTGTSETYEQYF.

The chain couples TRBV28 to TRBJ1-1, with 7 bases fitting TRBD1. Per the germline V gene, CDR1 is MDHEN and CDR2 is SYDVKM. CDR3 length equals 14 residues. Losses at the gene ends were 2 bases for V and 10 bases for J; bases not matched to a gene: 10. DNA of the CDR3: TGTGCCAGCAGTTTAGGTCGTCGACAGGGATCAGCTTTCTTT. Translation gives CASSLGRRQGSAFF.

The chain carries TRBV28 and TRBJ1-6; D uncertain. Trimming took 2 bases from V and 8 from J, leaving 10 bases between them. Germline V gene lookup returns CDR1 MDHEN and CDR2 SYDVKM. CDR3 length equals 14 residues. CDR3 residues: CASSLGDKDSPLHF. Here the CDR3 DNA reads TGTGCCAGCAGTTTAGGGGATAAGGATTCACCCCTCCACTTT.

This clonotype has ten or more counts. The chain couples TRBV7-7 to TRBJ2-3; 8 bases agree with TRBD2. The length of the CDR3 is 13 residues. Germline trimming cut 8 bases from V and 3 bases from J; bases unmatched to any gene: 4. Germline assignment: CDR1 SSHAT and CDR2 FNYEAQ (reference sequence). The DNA of the CDR3 is TGTGCCAGCGGGGCTAGCGGGACAGATACGCAGTATTTT. Residues: CASGASGTDTQYF.

This chain uses TRBV9 with TRBJ2-7; 10 bases are a match to TRBD2. J gave up 3 bases and V 0 bases, and 3 bases lay outside the gene matches. CDR1 is SGDLS, CDR2 YYNGEE, per germline. This CDR3 spans 15 amino acids. CDR3 region: CASSVATSGVYEQYF. The CDR3 bases are TGTGCCAGCAGCGTAGCAACTAGCGGGGTCTACGAGCAGTACTTC.

The chain links TRBV6-5 to TRBJ1-5; 9 nucleotides agree with TRBD1. Germline values: CDR1 MNHEY, CDR2 SVGAGI. With V trimmed by 6 bases and J by 4 bases, 7 bases remained unmatched. This CDR3 spans 15 amino acids. The CDR3 region has the DNA TGTGCCAGCAGGCCGGACAGGGGAACAAATCAGCCCCAGCATTTT. This codes for CASRPDRGTNQPQHF.

This rearrangement joins TRBV30 to TRBJ1-2, with D uncertain. The CDR3 sequence is 13 residues long. Trimming pared 2 bases from V and 4 bases from J, leaving 11 bases between. Germline V gene data show CDR1 as GTSNPN and CDR2 as SVGIG (reference sequence). The CDR3 nucleotides are TGTGCCTGGAGTCGTTCGGGCGGCTATGGCTACACCTTC. Its protein is CAWSRSGGYGYTF.

V and J are TRBV6-1 and TRBJ2-7; tentative D call: TRBD2 (5 bases). CDR3 length: 14 amino acids. The ends were cut back, 7 bases at V and 1 base at J, with 14 bases in the middle. Germline V lookup: CDR1 MNHNS, CDR2 SASEGT. In DNA, the CDR3 is TGTGCCAGCACCGAAATCGGGGTTTCCTACGAGCAGTACTTC. Protein: CASTEIGVSYEQYF.

Only a few counts were recorded for this clonotype. The chain uses TRBV7-2 and TRBJ2-6; D is perhaps TRBD1 (5 bases). There are 17 residues in the CDR3. Trimming pared 3 bases from V and 0 bases from J, leaving 12 bases between. The germline gives CDR1 SGHTA, CDR2 FQGNSA. CDR3 protein: CASSFGASYSGANVLTF. CDR3 coding DNA: TGTGCCAGCAGCTTTGGGGCGTCCTACTCTGGGGCCAACGTCCTGACTTTC.

In its sample, this clonotype was seen many times. This chain links TRBV7-2 with TRBJ1-4; 7 bases align to TRBD1. Losses at the gene ends were 4 bases for V and 8 bases for J; bases not matched to a gene: 10. Germline CDR1 and CDR2: SGHTA and FQGNSA. This CDR3 region has 15 residues. In nucleotides, the CDR3 is TGTGCCAGCAGCTCCGACAGGGTTCGAGGGGAAAAACTGTTTTTT. This encodes CASSSDRVRGEKLFF.

This clonotype has a count of ten or more. The rearrangement links TRBV7-2 to TRBJ1-1, with 8 bases aligning to TRBD1. There are 15 residues in the CDR3. Losses at the gene ends were 5 bases for V and 5 bases for J; bases not matched to a gene: 10. CDR1 is SGHTA, CDR2 FQGNSA, per germline. In nucleotides, the CDR3 is TGTGCCAGCAGCCCCTTACAGGGGGTAAGGACTGAAGCTTTCTTT. Amino acids: CASSPLQGVRTEAFF.

The rearrangement joins TRBV7-9 to TRBJ1-1, with a weak D call TRBD1 (5 bases). There are 17 residues in the CDR3. Trimming took 1 base from V and 3 from J, leaving 18 bases between them. CDR1 and CDR2 from the germline V gene are SEHNR and FQNEAQ (reference sequence). The chain's CDR3 is CASSLGSGRATDTEAFF. CDR3 bases: TGTGCCAGCAGCTTAGGTTCAGGGCGCGCTACGGACACTGAAGCTTTCTTT.

This clonotype was seen a few times. This chain joins TRBV20-1 and TRBJ2-2; 8 bases match TRBD2. The CDR3 spans 12 residues. With 6 bases clipped from V and 6 bases from J, the junction kept 3 bases outside the gene matches. Germline V gene data show CDR1 as DFQATT and CDR2 as SNEGSKA (reference sequence). The CDR3: CSASGSSGELFF. CDR3 in DNA: TGCAGTGCCAGCGGGAGTTCCGGGGAGCTGTTTTTT.

The chain carries TRBV20-1 and TRBJ1-2, with TRBD1 as a possible D gene (5 bases). Germline V gene sequence: CDR1 DFQATT, CDR2 SNEGSKA (reference sequence). The CDR3 is 12 residues long. The V and J ends lost 6 bases and 4 bases respectively, with 12 bases between them. This CDR3 reads CSAPGRGYGYTF. The CDR3 coding sequence is TGCAGTGCCCCGGGACGGGGCTATGGCTACACCTTC.

As DNA, the CDR3 is TGTGCCAGCAGCTTAGGATCCCCGAATGAGCAGTTCTTC. This codes for CASSLGSPNEQFF. This sequence joins TRBV11-2 and TRBJ2-1; D unresolved. CDR1 and CDR2 (germline): SGHAT, FQNNGV. V was cut by 1 base and J by 7 bases, with 8 bases left in between. The CDR3 sequence is 13 residues long. Full variable domain (remainder filled in from reference TRBV11-2 and TRBJ2-1): EAGVAQSPRYKIIEKRQSVAFWCNPISGHATLYWYQQILGQGPKLLIQFQNNGVVDDSQLPKDRFSAERLKGVDSTLKIQPAKLEDSAVYLCASSLGSPNEQFFGPGTRLTVL.

There are many counts of this clonotype. This rearrangement joins TRBV7-9 to TRBJ2-7, with 12 bases that match TRBD2. Germline V gene lookup returns CDR1 SEHNR and CDR2 FQNEAQ (reference sequence). CDR3 length: 15 amino acids. With V trimmed by 5 bases and J by 4 bases, 6 bases remained unmatched. CDR3 residues: CASSPWTSGAYEQYF. The CDR3 nucleotides are TGTGCCAGCAGCCCGTGGACTAGCGGGGCATACGAGCAGTACTTC. The complete variable domain, with remaining parts taken from reference TRBV7-9 and TRBJ2-7, reads DTGVSQNPRHKITKRGQNVTFRCDPISEHNRLYWYRQTLGQGPEFLTYFQNEAQLEKSRLLSDRFSAERPKGSFSTLEIQRTEQGDSAMYLCASSPWTSGAYEQYFGPGTRLTVT.